The rows below give T cell receptor beta chains drawn from one sample of a study of T-cell reconstitution after alpha-beta-depleted transplantation in children. TCRdb itself ran the PCR reads through MiXCR, one entry per CDR3 protein. The table records tens of thousands of distinct CDR3 sequences, 35% to 55% of them present only once. The source was PBMCs, mostly from graft donor cells, collected 360 days after TCRalphabeta/CD19-depleted stem cell transplant. These receptors came from a male patient between 5 and 17 years old who had a stem cell transplant for acute lymphoblastic leukemia, so the T cells may come from the graft donor. Both conserved end residues are part of each CDR3. Each record gives: V gene, J gene, clone size, D gene, CDR3 DNA, CDR3 protein. D genes are given only for firm matches. Clone sizes are given selectively: once, few, many, or a class where the clone is expanded.

TRBV2,TRBJ2-1,-,TRBD2,TGTGCCAGCATCCAGGGCGGGGGGCCCAGAGAGCAGTTCTTC,CASIQGGGPREQFF
TRBV2,TRBJ2-7,-,TRBD1,TGTGCCATTTGGGACAGTACTCCTAAGCACGCCTACGAGCAGTACTTC,CAIWDSTPKHAYEQYF
TRBV20-1,TRBJ1-6,once,-,TGCAGTGTCGCATCCCGACAGAAGACGAATTCACCCCTCCACTTT,CSVASRQKTNSPLHF
TRBV5-1,TRBJ2-1,-,-,TGCGCCAGCAGCTCCCTTGCGGGGGCCTCCTACAATGAGCAGTTCTTC,CASSSLAGASYNEQFF
TRBV29-1,TRBJ2-7,-,-,TGCAGCTTCCAGGGGATTGGGTCCTACGAGCAGTACTTC,CSFQGIGSYEQYF
TRBV5-1,TRBJ2-2,-,-,TGCGCCAGCAGCCCTAGCATGAACACCGGGGAGCTGTTTTTT,CASSPSMNTGELFF
TRBV29-1,TRBJ2-2,few,-,TGCAGCGTTGGGTCCGGTACAGGGCCCTGGTACACCGGGGAGCTGTTTTTT,CSVGSGTGPWYTGELFF
TRBV4-2,TRBJ2-1,few,TRBD2,TGTGCCAGCAGCCAAGACCCTAGCGGGAGGGCCTTAAATGAGCAGTTCTTC,CASSQDPSGRALNEQFF
TRBV12-3/TRBV12-4,TRBJ2-4,few,-,TGTGCCAGCAGTCCCAGTAGACAGGTAGCCAAAAACATTCAGTACTTC,CASSPSRQVAKNIQYF
TRBV12-3/TRBV12-4,TRBJ2-1,few,TRBD2,TGTGCCAGCAGTCCTCTAGCGGTTAGCTCCTACAATGAGCAGTTCTTC,CASSPLAVSSYNEQFF
TRBV7-9,TRBJ2-5,-,TRBD2,TGTGCCAGCAGCCCTCCGGGACTAGAATTCCACAGATTGTCCCAGTACTTT,CASSPPGLEFHRLSQYF
TRBV9,TRBJ2-7,-,-,TGTGCCAGCAGCGTAGCCTGGTCTAGGGACTACGAGCAGTACTTC,CASSVAWSRDYEQYF
TRBV4-1,TRBJ2-7,-,-,TGCGCCAGCAGCCAAGGGGCAGGGATCAACGAGCAGTACTTC,CASSQGAGINEQYF
TRBV20-1,TRBJ2-7,few,-,TGCAGTGCTAGAGCCTCAGGGTTCCAGGAGCAGTACTTC,CSARASGFQEQYF
TRBV12-3/TRBV12-4,TRBJ2-7,-,-,TGTGCCAGCAGTTTGGCGGACGGCTCCTACGAGCAGTACTTC,CASSLADGSYEQYF
TRBV5-1,TRBJ1-1,-,-,TGCGCCAGCAGCGGGGGAGGACCTATGAACACTGAAGCTTTCTTT,CASSGGGPMNTEAFF
TRBV5-5,TRBJ1-5,-,TRBD1,TGTGCCAGCAGCTTGGAGGGTGACAGGGTACTCCAGCCCCAGCATTTT,CASSLEGDRVLQPQHF
TRBV5-1,TRBJ2-7,few,TRBD1,TGCGCCAGCCGCGTGGGACAGGGTAACGAGCAGTACTTC,CASRVGQGNEQYF
TRBV7-9,TRBJ1-1,few,-,TGTGCCAGCAGCCACAATACAGTGAACACTGAAGCTTTCTTT,CASSHNTVNTEAFF
TRBV9,TRBJ2-1,-,TRBD2,TGTGCCAGCAGCGGCCTACTGGCTAGCGGGAGTCAAAATGAGCAGTTCTTC,CASSGLLASGSQNEQFF
TRBV9,TRBJ2-2,-,-,TGTGCCAGCAGCGTAGAGTCGACAGGCGACACCGGGGAGCTGTTTTTT,CASSVESTGDTGELFF
TRBV10-3,TRBJ2-3,-,-,TGTGCCATCAGTGAGGCCGCGGCAGATACGCAGTATTTT,CAISEAAADTQYF
TRBV6-6,TRBJ2-7,few,-,TGTGCCAGCACTTCACAGGGAACCTACGAGCAGTACTTC,CASTSQGTYEQYF
TRBV7-9,TRBJ2-2,-,TRBD1,TGTGCCAGCAGCCCCGGACAGGGGAGCACCGGGGAGCTGTTTTTT,CASSPGQGSTGELFF
TRBV3-1,TRBJ2-7,many,TRBD2,TGTGCCAGCAGCCAAGATTCGGTACTAGCGTCGTACGAGCAGTACTTC,CASSQDSVLASYEQYF
TRBV7-8,TRBJ2-1,-,-,TGTGCCAGCAGCTTTAGTTCGGCAGGGGAGAATGAGCAGTTCTTC,CASSFSSAGENEQFF
TRBV20-1,TRBJ2-7,-,-,TGCAGTGCTACCCAGGGAAAATACGAGCAGTACTTC,CSATQGKYEQYF
TRBV10-2,TRBJ2-3,-,-,TGCGCCAGCAGTGAGAGGCGTCGGATCACAGATACGCAGTATTTT,CASSERRRITDTQYF
TRBV27,TRBJ2-1,-,TRBD2,TGTGCCAGCAGTTCGGCTAGCGGGATCAGCAATGAGCAGTTCTTC,CASSSASGISNEQFF
TRBV6-5,TRBJ2-6,few,-,TGTGCCAGCAGTTACGCAGGGCCAGGGGCCAACGTCCTGACTTTC,CASSYAGPGANVLTF
TRBV7-2,TRBJ1-5,-,-,TGTGCCAGCAGCTTAGAGGCCCTCAATCAGCCCCAGCATTTT,CASSLEALNQPQHF
TRBV12-3/TRBV12-4,TRBJ1-1,-,-,TGTGCCAGCAGCTCCGAATACATGAACACTGAAGCTTTCTTT,CASSSEYMNTEAFF
TRBV10-3,TRBJ2-1,-,TRBD1,TGTGCCATCACACCGTCAGGGGGCAATGAGCAGTTCTTC,CAITPSGGNEQFF
TRBV27,TRBJ2-1,-,-,TGTGCCAGCAGTCCGAACTACATGAGCTCCTACAATGAGCAGTTCTTC,CASSPNYMSSYNEQFF
TRBV18,TRBJ1-1,-,-,TGTGCCAGCTCACCAAAAGGGCTGAACACTGAAGCTTTCTTT,CASSPKGLNTEAFF
TRBV12-3/TRBV12-4,TRBJ2-1,-,TRBD2,TGTGCCAGCAGTTTAATCCTAGCGGCCACGGGGTACAATGAGCAGTTCTTC,CASSLILAATGYNEQFF
TRBV7-6,TRBJ2-2,few,-,TGTGCCAGCAGACCCACGAACACCGGGGAGCTGTTTTTT,CASRPTNTGELFF
TRBV9,TRBJ2-3,-,-,TGTGCCAGCAGCGTAGATGGGCAAGGCACAGATACGCAGTATTTT,CASSVDGQGTDTQYF
TRBV18,TRBJ2-3,-,-,TGTGCCAGCTCACCGCAGTATACGCAGTATTTT,CASSPQYTQYF
TRBV11-2,TRBJ2-1,-,-,TGTGCCAGCAGCTTAGGAGGGGGGAATGAGCAGTTCTTC,CASSLGGGNEQFF
TRBV10-3,TRBJ2-3,few,-,TGTGCCATTTCTAGCGTAGATACGCAGTATTTT,CAISSVDTQYF
TRBV5-1,TRBJ2-1,few,TRBD2,TGCGCCAGCAGCTTCGGGGCCTTATCGGGAGGCCCGTACAATGAGCAGTTCTTC,CASSFGALSGGPYNEQFF
TRBV20-1,TRBJ2-1,-,-,TGCAGTGCTAGAGATGGACTCGGCTTTAATGAGCAGTTCTTC,CSARDGLGFNEQFF
TRBV7-9,TRBJ2-1,many,-,TGTGCCAGCAGCTTAGCCTTAAGCAATGAGCAGTTCTTC,CASSLALSNEQFF
TRBV6-5,TRBJ2-5,few,TRBD1,TGTGCCAGCAGTTACCACAGGGGGCTAGAGACCCAGTACTTC,CASSYHRGLETQYF
TRBV5-1,TRBJ2-7,-,-,TGCGCCAGCAGCGGTCGCAGGGGAGACGAGCAGTACTTC,CASSGRRGDEQYF
TRBV4-1,TRBJ2-1,-,-,TGCGCCAGCAGCGGAACCCCGAGGTACAATGAGCAGTTCTTC,CASSGTPRYNEQFF
TRBV9,TRBJ2-2,-,-,TGTGCCAGCAGCTACACAGGGATGGGCACCGGGGAGCTGTTTTTT,CASSYTGMGTGELFF
TRBV27,TRBJ2-1,few,-,TGTGCCAGCAGTTCGGACTACAATGAGCAGTTCTTC,CASSSDYNEQFF
TRBV12-3/TRBV12-4,TRBJ1-1,-,-,TGTGCCAGCAGTCCCGTCGCTCTCGATAGGGGCACTGAAGCTTTCTTT,CASSPVALDRGTEAFF
TRBV12-3/TRBV12-4,TRBJ1-4,few,TRBD1,TGTGCCAGCAGACGGCAGGGGGCAACTAATGAAAAACTGTTTTTT,CASRRQGATNEKLFF